Listed below are T cell receptor beta chains from one sample, sequenced in a study of cytomegalovirus exposure and HLA in healthy donors. Using immunoSEQ multiplex PCR, the repertoire was profiled, and TCRdb retains in-frame clones only, with some absent. The sample comprises approximately 150,000 clones, about 80% of which are singletons, and about 1% rests with the top ten. Sequences were obtained from PBMCs. The origin of the receptors is a woman aged 35 to 49 in good health and CMV-seronegative. Both conserved end residues are part of each CDR3. The D gene is left open where the match is weak. The size entry is marked missing in some rows and otherwise reads once, few, many or a size class.

d_call clone_size j_call v_call cdr3_aa cdr3_nt
TRBD2 - TRBJ2-3 TRBV19 CASSGGRPYSTDTQYF TGTGCCAGTAGCGGCGGGAGGCCATATAGCACAGATACGCAGTATTTT
- - TRBJ1-2 TRBV23-1 CASSQSTAAYGYTF TGCGCCAGCAGTCAATCGACAGCAGCTTATGGCTACACCTTC
TRBD2 few TRBJ2-2 TRBV2 CASSDGLAANTGELFF TGTGCCAGCAGTGACGGACTAGCGGCGAACACCGGGGAGCTGTTTTTT
- few TRBJ1-1 TRBV2 CASSEGKGGNTEAFF TGTGCCAGCAGTGAAGGTAAAGGGGGGAACACTGAAGCTTTCTTT
- - TRBJ2-1 TRBV5-1 CASSLLGGTRDDEQFF TGCGCCAGCAGCTTGTTGGGCGGGACTCGTGATGATGAGCAGTTCTTC
TRBD1 - TRBJ2-5 TRBV18 CASSPRTGEETQYF TGTGCCAGCTCACCTCGGACAGGGGAAGAGACCCAGTACTTC
- - TRBJ2-1 TRBV21-1 CASSKAPSGSMYNEQFF TGTGCCAGCAGCAAAGCTCCTAGCGGGAGTATGTACAATGAGCAGTTCTTC
TRBD2 - TRBJ2-1 TRBV5-1 CASSLVLAGERGHEQFF TGCGCCAGCAGCTTGGTTCTAGCGGGAGAACGGGGCCATGAGCAGTTCTTC
TRBD1 - TRBJ1-4 TRBV28 CASGSTGGTEKLFF TGTGCCAGCGGGTCGACAGGGGGCACTGAAAAACTGTTTTTT
TRBD2 - TRBJ2-7 TRBV28 CASRPTLAGGPSREYEQYF TGTGCCAGCAGGCCGACCCTAGCGGGAGGGCCGAGTAGGGAATACGAGCAGTACTTC
TRBD1 - TRBJ2-7 TRBV5-6 CASSGTGTGWDF TGTGCCAGCAGCGGGACCGGGACAGGGTGGGACTTC
TRBD1 - TRBJ2-5 TRBV28 CASSISSGTGVKTQYF TGTGCCAGCAGTATCAGCTCCGGGACAGGGGTAAAGACCCAGTACTTC
- once TRBJ2-7 TRBV28 CASSFGYEQYF TGTGCCAGCAGTTTCGGCTACGAGCAGTACTTC
- - TRBJ1-1 TRBV28 CASWGQNTEAFF TGTGCCAGCTGGGGACAGAACACTGAAGCTTTCTTT
TRBD1 - TRBJ1-1 TRBV30 CAWRTDRGATEAFF TGTGCCTGGAGGACCGACAGGGGAGCCACTGAAGCTTTCTTT
TRBD1 - TRBJ2-7 TRBV5-5 CASGPGGFSYEQYF TGTGCCAGCGGGCCAGGGGGCTTCTCCTACGAGCAGTACTTC
- - TRBJ2-5 TRBV7-3 CASSLNPEGGETQYF TGTGCCAGCAGCTTAAATCCAGAAGGGGGAGAGACCCAGTACTTC
TRBD1 - TRBJ1-2 TRBV7-9 CASTAGQGNGYTF TGTGCCAGCACCGCGGGACAGGGGAATGGCTACACCTTC
- - TRBJ2-1 TRBV19 CASSMTSFLYNEQFF TGTGCCAGTAGTATGACAAGCTTTCTGTACAATGAGCAGTTCTTC
- once TRBJ2-3 TRBV30 CAWSGSPQGTQYF TGTGCCTGGAGTGGAAGTCCTCAGGGGACGCAGTATTTT
TRBD1 - TRBJ1-1 TRBV9 CASSVTGGRGTEAFF TGTGCCAGCAGCGTGACAGGGGGGAGAGGCACTGAAGCTTTCTTT
- - TRBJ1-3 TRBV14 CASSPRGRSSGNTIYF TGTGCCAGCAGCCCGAGGGGGAGATCCTCTGGAAACACCATATATTTT
- - TRBJ1-1 TRBV18 CASSPRKPGWATEAFF TGTGCCAGCTCACCACGTAAGCCAGGCTGGGCCACTGAAGCTTTCTTT
- - TRBJ2-1 TRBV29-1 CSVPFGVLGNEQFF TGCAGCGTCCCTTTTGGAGTGTTGGGCAATGAGCAGTTCTTC
- - TRBJ1-1 TRBV18 CASSPRQEGTEAFF TGTGCCAGCTCACCGAGACAGGAAGGCACTGAAGCTTTCTTT
TRBD1 - TRBJ1-2 TRBV28 CASRHRGQGYLDGYTF TGTGCCAGCAGACATAGGGGACAGGGTTACTTAGATGGCTACACCTTC
TRBD2 - TRBJ2-2 TRBV7-9 CASSPLGLDNTGELFF TGTGCCAGCAGCCCGCTGGGACTAGACAACACCGGGGAGCTGTTTTTT
TRBD1 - TRBJ1-1 TRBV5-1 CASTPEGAAKEAFF TGCGCCAGCACCCCGGAGGGGGCGGCAAAGGAAGCTTTCTTT
- once TRBJ2-3 TRBV28 CASSLDPAKTDTQYF TGTGCCAGCAGCCTAGATCCTGCAAAAACAGATACGCAGTATTTT
TRBD1 - TRBJ2-2 TRBV30 CAWRERGPHDTGELFF TGTGCCTGGAGGGAAAGGGGGCCCCACGACACCGGGGAGCTGTTTTTT
- - TRBJ1-4 TRBV6-5 CASRTQKGGDEKLFF TGTGCCAGCAGAACTCAGAAGGGAGGGGATGAAAAACTGTTTTTT
- - TRBJ2-1 TRBV9 CASSVTGNSYNEQFF TGTGCCAGCAGCGTCACAGGGAATAGCTACAATGAGCAGTTCTTC
- - TRBJ2-2 TRBV6-1 CASRQLNTGELFF TGTGCCAGCAGACAGCTAAACACCGGGGAGCTGTTTTTT
TRBD1 - TRBJ2-3 TRBV5-1 CASSLLPDRLNTDTQYF TGCGCCAGCAGCCTCCTTCCGGACAGGTTAAACACAGATACGCAGTATTTT
- - TRBJ2-1 TRBV9 CASSVGLLINEQFF TGTGCCAGCAGCGTAGGACTTCTAATCAATGAGCAGTTCTTC
TRBD2 - TRBJ2-1 TRBV6-4 CASSDPAGGGNEQFF TGTGCCAGCAGTGACCCAGCGGGAGGTGGTAATGAGCAGTTCTTC
TRBD1 - TRBJ2-5 TRBV5-8 CASSLAFRTGGGQYF TGTGCCAGCAGCTTGGCCTTTCGGACAGGGGGTGGCCAGTACTTC
- few TRBJ1-2 TRBV29-1 CSVSLGTIQGGYTF TGCAGCGTTTCTTTAGGGACTATTCAGGGTGGCTACACCTTC
TRBD1 - TRBJ1-2 TRBV7-9 CASSLLGQGAYGYTF TGTGCCAGCAGCTTACTGGGACAGGGAGCCTATGGCTACACCTTC